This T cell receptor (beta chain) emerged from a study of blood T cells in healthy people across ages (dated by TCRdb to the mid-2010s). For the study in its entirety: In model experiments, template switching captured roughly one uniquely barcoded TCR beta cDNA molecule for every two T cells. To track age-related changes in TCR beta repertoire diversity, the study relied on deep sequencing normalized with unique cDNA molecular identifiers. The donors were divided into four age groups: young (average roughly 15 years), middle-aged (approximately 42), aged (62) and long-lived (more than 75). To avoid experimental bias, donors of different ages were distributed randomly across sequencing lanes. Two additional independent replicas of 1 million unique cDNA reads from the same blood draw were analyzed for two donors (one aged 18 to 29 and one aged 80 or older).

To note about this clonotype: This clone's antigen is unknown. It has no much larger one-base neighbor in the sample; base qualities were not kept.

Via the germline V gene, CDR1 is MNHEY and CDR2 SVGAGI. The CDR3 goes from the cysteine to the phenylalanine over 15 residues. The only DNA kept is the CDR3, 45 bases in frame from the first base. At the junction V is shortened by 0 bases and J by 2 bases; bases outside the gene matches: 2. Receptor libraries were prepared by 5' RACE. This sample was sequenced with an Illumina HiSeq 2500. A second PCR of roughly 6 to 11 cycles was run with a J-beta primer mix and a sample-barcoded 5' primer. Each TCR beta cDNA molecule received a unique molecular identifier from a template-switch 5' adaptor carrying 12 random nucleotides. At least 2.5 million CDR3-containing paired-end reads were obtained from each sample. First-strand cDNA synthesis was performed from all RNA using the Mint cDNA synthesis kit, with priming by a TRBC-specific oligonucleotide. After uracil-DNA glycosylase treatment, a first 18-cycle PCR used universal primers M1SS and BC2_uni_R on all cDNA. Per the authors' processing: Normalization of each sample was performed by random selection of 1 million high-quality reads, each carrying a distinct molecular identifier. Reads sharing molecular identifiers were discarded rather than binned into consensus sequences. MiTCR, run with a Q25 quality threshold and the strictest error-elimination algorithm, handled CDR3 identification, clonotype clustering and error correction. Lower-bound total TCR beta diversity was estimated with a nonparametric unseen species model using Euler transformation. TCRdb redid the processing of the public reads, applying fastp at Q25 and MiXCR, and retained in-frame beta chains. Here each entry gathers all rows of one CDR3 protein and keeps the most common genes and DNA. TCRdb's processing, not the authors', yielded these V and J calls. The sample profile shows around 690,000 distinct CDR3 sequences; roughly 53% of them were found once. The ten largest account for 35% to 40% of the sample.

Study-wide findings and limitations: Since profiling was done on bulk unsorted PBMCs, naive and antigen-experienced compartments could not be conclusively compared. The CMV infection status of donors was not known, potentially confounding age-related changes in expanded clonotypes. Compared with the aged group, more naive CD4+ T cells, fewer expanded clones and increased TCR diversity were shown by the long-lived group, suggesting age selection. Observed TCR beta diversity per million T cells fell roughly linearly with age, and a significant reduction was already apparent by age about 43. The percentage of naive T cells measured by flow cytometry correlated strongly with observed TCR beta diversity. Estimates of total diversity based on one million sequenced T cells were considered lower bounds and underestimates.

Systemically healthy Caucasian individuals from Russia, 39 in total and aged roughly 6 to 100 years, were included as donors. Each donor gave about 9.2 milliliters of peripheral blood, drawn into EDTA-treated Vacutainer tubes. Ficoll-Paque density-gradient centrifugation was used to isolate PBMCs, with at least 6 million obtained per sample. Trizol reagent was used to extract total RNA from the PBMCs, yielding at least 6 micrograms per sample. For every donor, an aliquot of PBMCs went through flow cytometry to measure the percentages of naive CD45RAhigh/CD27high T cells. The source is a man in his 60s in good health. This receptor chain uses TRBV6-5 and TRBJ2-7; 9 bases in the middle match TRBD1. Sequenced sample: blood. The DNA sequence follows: TGTGCCAGCAGTTACTCGACAGGGGGTCCCTACGAGCAGTACTTC. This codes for CASSYSTGGPYEQYF.